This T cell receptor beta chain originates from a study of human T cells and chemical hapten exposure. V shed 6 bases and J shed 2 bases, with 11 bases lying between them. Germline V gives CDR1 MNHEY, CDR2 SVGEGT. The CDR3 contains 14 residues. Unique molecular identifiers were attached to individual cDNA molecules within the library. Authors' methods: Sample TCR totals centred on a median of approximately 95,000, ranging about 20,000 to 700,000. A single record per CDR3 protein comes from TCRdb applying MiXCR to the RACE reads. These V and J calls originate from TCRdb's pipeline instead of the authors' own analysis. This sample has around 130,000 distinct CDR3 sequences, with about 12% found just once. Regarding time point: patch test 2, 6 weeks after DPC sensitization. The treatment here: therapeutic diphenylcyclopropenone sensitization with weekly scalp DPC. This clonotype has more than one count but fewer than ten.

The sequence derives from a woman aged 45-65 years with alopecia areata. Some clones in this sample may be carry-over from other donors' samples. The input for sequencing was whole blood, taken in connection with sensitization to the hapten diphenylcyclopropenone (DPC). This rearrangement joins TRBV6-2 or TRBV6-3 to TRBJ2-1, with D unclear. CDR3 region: CASRPWEPYNEQFF. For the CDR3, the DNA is TGTGCCAGCAGGCCCTGGGAACCCTACAATGAGCAGTTCTTC.